This T cell receptor beta chain was retrieved from a study of CD8+ T cells in alopecia areata. The sequencing template was cDNA reverse transcribed from extracted RNA. Method: immunoSEQ multiplex PCR; TCRdb's copy keeps in-frame clones and lacks some. The table has around 120,000 clones, around two fifths seen once. Germline CDR1 reads SGHTA; CDR2 reads FQGTGA. This CDR3 region has 13 residues. Trimming left V 4 bases short and J 1 base short, with 7 bases between. The TCR comes from a human donor with alopecia areata. This chain links TRBV7-3 with TRBJ1-1; D ambiguous. The sample taken for sequencing was CD4+ T cells sorted from blood. The CDR3 is CASSSGGNTEAFF. CDR3 bases: TGTGCCAGCAGCTCCGGAGGGAACACTGAAGCTTTCTTT.